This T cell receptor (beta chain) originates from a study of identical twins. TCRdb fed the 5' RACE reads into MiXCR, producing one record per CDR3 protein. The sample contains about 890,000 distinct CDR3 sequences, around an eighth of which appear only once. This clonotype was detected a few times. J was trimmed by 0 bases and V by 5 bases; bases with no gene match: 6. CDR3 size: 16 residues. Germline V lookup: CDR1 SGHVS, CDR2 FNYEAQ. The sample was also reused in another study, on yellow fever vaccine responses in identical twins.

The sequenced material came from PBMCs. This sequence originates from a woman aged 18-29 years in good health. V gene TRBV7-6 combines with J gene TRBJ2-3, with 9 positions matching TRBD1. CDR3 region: CASSATGTGSTDTQYF. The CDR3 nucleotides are TGTGCCAGCAGCGCGACCGGGACAGGGAGCACAGATACGCAGTATTTT.